These 3 T cell receptor beta chains came from one sample sequenced in a study of T cell changes during pregnancy in multiple sclerosis. Measured with immunoSEQ multiplex PCR; TCRdb has only the in-frame clones, and not every one. The sample consists of tens of thousands of clones, 89% of them appearing once. The sequencing here drew on CD8+ T cells from peripheral blood mononuclear cells, taken in the second trimester of pregnancy. Source of these receptors: a female donor with multiple sclerosis, enrolled in a pregnancy study.

This clone has just a few counts. The V gene is TRBV4-1, the J gene TRBJ2-2, with D possibly being TRBD2 (5 bases). Germline CDR1 is MGHRA and CDR2 is YSYEKL. Trimming left V 1 base short and J 5 bases short, with 8 bases between. The CDR3 has 14 amino acids. In nucleotides, the CDR3 is TGCGCCAGCAGCCAAGCGACGGGGACCGGGGAGCTGTTTTTT. Protein product: CASSQATGTGELFF.

The chain carries TRBV2 and TRBJ1-5, with no clear D. Germline V lookup: CDR1 SNHLY, CDR2 FYNNEI. CDR3 length: 15 residues. Between the trimmed V and J ends, which lost 0 bases and 4 bases, there was a span of 10 bases. CDR3 nucleotide sequence: TGTGCCAGCAGTGAAGCGGTGGCACGAAATCAGCCCCAGCATTTT. Residues: CASSEAVARNQPQHF.

This clone was detected only a few times. The gene calls are TRBV27 and TRBJ2-7, with 7 bases lining up with TRBD1. The V gene end was trimmed by 8 bases and the J gene end by 2 bases; junction bases not matched to a gene: 12. There are 15 residues in the CDR3. CDR1 is MNHEY, CDR2 SMNVEV, per germline (reference sequence). CDR3 coding DNA: TGTGCCAGCCGTAAGACCGGGACAGCCACCTACGAGCAGTACTTC. Its translation: CASRKTGTATYEQYF.